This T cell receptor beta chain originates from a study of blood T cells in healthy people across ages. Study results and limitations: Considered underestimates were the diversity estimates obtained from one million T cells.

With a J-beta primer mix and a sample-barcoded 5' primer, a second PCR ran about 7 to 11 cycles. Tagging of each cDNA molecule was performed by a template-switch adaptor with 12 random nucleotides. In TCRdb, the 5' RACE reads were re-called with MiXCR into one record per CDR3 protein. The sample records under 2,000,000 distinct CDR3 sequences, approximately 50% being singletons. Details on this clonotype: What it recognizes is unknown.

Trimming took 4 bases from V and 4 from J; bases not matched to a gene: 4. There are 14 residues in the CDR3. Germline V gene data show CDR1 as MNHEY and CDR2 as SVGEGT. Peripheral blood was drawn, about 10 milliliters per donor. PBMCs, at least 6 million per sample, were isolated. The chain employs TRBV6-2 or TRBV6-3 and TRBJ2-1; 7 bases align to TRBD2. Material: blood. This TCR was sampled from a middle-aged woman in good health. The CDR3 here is CASSWEGNYNEQFF. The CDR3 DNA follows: TGTGCCAGCAGTTGGGAGGGAAATTACAATGAGCAGTTCTTC.